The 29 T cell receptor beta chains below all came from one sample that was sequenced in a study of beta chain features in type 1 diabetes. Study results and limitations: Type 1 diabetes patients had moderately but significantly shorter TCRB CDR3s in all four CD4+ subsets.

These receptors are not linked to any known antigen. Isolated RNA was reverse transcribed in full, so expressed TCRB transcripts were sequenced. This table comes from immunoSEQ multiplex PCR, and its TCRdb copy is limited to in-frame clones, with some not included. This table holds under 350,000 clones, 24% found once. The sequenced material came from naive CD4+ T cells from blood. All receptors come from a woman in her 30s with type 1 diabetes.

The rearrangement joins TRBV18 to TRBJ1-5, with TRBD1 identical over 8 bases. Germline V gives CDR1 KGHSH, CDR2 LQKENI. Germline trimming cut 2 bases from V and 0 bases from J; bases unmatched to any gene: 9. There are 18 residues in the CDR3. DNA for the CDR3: TGTGCCAGCTCACCATCCGGACAGGGTGATTATAGCAATCAGCCCCAGCATTTT. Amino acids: CASSPSGQGDYSNQPQHF.

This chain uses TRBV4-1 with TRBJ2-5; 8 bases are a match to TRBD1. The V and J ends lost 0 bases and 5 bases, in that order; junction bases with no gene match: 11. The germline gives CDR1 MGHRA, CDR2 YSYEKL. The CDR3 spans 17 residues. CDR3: CASSQEGARGRRETQYF. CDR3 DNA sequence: TGCGCCAGCAGCCAAGAAGGGGCCAGGGGGCGCCGGGAGACCCAGTACTTC.

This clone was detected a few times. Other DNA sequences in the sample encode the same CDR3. CDR3 sequence (DNA): TGCGCCAGCAGCTTATTAGCGGATAACACCGGGGAGCTGTTTTTT. Translating it yields CASSLLADNTGELFF. This rearrangement joins TRBV5-1 to TRBJ2-2; perhaps TRBD2 as D (6 bases). CDR3 size: 15 residues. From germline, CDR1 is SGHRS and CDR2 YFSETQ. V was pared by 2 bases and J by 2 bases, with 10 bases between.

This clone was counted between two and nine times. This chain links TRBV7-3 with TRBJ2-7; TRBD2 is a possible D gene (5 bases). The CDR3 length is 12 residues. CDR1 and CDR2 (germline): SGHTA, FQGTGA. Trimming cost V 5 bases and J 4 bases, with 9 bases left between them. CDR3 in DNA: TGTGCCAGCAGCCCCGGCGGGTACGAGCAGTACTTC. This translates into CASSPGGYEQYF.

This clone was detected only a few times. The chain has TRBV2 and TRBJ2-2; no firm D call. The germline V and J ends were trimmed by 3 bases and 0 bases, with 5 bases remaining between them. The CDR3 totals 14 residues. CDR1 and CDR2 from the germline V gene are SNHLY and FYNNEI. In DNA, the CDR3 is TGTGCCAGCAGTGAGAGAGCGAACACCGGGGAGCTGTTTTTT. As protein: CASSERANTGELFF. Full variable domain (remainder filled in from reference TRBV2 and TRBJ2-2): EPEVTQTPSHQVTQMGQEVILRCVPISNHLYFYWYRQILGQKVEFLVSFYNNEISEKSEIFDDQFSVERPDGSNFTLKIRSTKLEDSAMYFCASSERANTGELFFGEGSRLTVL.

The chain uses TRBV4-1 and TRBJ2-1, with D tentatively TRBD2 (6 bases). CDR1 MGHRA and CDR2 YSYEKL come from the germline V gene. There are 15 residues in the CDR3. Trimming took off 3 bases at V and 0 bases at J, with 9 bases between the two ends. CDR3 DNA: TGCGCCAGCAGCCACCTAGCGACCTCCTACAATGAGCAGTTCTTC. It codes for CASSHLATSYNEQFF.

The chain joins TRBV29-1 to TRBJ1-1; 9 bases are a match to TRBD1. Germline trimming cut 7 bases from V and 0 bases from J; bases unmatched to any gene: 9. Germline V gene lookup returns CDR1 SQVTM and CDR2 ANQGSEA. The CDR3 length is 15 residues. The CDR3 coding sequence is TGCAGCGCCACAGGGGGCACTCGCATGAACACTGAAGCTTTCTTT. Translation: CSATGGTRMNTEAFF.

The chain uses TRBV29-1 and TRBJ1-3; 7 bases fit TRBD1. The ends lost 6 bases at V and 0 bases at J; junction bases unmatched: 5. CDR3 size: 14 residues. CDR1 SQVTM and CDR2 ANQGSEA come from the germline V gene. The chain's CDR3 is CSVGQTDSGNTIYF. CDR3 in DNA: TGCAGCGTGGGACAGACTGACTCTGGAAACACCATATATTTT. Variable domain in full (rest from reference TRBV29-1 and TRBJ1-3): SAVISQKPSRDICQRGTSLTIQCQVDSQVTMMFWYRQQPGQSLTLIATANQGSEATYESGFVIDKFPISRPNLTFSTLTVSNMSPEDSSIYLCSVGQTDSGNTIYFGEGSWLTVV.

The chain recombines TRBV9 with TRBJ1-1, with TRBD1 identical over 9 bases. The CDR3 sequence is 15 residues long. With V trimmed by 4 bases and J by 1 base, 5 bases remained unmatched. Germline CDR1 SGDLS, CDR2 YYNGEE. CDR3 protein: CASSLRGQGNTEAFF. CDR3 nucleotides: TGTGCCAGCAGCCTCCGGGGACAGGGGAACACTGAAGCTTTCTTT. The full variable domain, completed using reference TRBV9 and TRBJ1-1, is DSGVTQTPKHLITATGQRVTLRCSPRSGDLSVYWYQQSLDQGLQFLIQYYNGEERAKGNILERFSAQQFPDLHSELNLSSLELGDSALYFCASSLRGQGNTEAFFGQGTRLTVV.

This chain's CDR3 is CASSQGSGFTYEQYF. The CDR3 region has the DNA TGTGCCAGCAGCCAAGGAAGCGGGTTTACTTACGAGCAGTACTTC. The chain links TRBV14 to TRBJ2-7, with D perhaps TRBD2 (6 bases). The CDR3 loop spans 15 amino acids. V lost 1 base and J 4 bases, leaving 14 bases between the germline ends. The V gene's germline CDR1 is SGHDN and CDR2 FVKESK.

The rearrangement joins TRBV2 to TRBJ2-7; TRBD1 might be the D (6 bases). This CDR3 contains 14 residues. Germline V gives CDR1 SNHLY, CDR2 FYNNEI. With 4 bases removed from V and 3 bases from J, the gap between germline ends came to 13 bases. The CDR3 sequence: CASSVIDRRYEQYF. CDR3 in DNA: TGTGCCAGCAGTGTAATCGACAGGCGCTACGAGCAGTACTTC. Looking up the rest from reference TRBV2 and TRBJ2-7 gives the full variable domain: EPEVTQTPSHQVTQMGQEVILRCVPISNHLYFYWYRQILGQKVEFLVSFYNNEISEKSEIFDDQFSVERPDGSNFTLKIRSTKLEDSAMYFCASSVIDRRYEQYFGPGTRLTVT.

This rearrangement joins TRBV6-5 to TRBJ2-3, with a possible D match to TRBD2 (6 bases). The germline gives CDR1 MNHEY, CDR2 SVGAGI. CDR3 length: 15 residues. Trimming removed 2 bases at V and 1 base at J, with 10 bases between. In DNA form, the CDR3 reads TGTGCCAGCAGTTACGTGGCGGGGCGCACAGATACGCAGTATTTT. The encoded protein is CASSYVAGRTDTQYF.

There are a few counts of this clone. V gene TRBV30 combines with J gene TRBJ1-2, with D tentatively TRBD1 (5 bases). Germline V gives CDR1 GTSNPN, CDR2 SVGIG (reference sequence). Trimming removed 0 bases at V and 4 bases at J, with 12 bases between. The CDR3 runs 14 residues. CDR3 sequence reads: CAWSVPGGAYGYTF. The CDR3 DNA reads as TGTGCCTGGAGTGTACCCGGGGGAGCCTATGGCTACACCTTC.

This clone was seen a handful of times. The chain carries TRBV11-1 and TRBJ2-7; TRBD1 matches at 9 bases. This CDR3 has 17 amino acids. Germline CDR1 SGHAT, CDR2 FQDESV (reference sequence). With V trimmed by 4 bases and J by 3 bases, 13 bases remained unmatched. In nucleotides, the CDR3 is TGTGCCAGCAGCTCAACTGAGTGGGACAGGGTGTTCTACGAGCAGTACTTC. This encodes CASSSTEWDRVFYEQYF.

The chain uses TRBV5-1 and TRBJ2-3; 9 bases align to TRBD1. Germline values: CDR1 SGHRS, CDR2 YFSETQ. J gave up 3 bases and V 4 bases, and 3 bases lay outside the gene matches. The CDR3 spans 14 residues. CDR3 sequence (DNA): TGCGCCAGCAGCGTTGGGACAGGGACAGATACGCAGTATTTT. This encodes CASSVGTGTDTQYF.

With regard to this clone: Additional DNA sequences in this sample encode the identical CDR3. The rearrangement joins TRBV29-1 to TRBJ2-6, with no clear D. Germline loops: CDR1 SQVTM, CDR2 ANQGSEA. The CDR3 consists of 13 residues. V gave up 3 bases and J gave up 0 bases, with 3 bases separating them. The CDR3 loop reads CSVDSSGANVLTF. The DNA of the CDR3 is TGCAGCGTTGACTCCTCTGGGGCCAACGTCCTGACTTTC.

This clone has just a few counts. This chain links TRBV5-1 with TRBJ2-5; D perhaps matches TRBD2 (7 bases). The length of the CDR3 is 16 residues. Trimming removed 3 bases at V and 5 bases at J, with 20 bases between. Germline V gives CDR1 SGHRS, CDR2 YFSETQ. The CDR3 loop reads CASSWTVAGSRETQYF. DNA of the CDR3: TGCGCCAGCAGCTGGACAGTAGCGGGTTCGAGGGAGACCCAGTACTTC.

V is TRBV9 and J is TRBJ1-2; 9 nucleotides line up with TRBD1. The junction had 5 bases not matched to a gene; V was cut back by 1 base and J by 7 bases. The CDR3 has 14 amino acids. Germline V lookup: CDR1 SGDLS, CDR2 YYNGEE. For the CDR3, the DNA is TGTGCCAGCAGCGTACTGGGACAGGGTCCTGGCTACACCTTC. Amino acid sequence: CASSVLGQGPGYTF.

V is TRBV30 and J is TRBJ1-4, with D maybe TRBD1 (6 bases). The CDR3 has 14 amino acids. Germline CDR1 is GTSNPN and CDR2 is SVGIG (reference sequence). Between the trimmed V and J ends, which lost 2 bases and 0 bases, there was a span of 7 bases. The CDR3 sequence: CAWSKGATNEKLFF. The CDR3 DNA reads TGTGCCTGGAGTAAGGGGGCAACTAATGAAAAACTGTTTTTT.

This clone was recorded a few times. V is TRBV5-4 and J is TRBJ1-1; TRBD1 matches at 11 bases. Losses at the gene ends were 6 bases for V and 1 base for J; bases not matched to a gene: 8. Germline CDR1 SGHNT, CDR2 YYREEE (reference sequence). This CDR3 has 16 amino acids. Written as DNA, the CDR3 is TGTGCCAGCACCCCATCGGACAGGGGGCAGAACACTGAAGCTTTCTTT. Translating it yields CASTPSDRGQNTEAFF.

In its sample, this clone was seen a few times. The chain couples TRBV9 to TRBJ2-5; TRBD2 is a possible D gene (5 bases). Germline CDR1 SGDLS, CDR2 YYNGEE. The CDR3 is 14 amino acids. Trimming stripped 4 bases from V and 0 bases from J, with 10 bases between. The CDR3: CASSPRTYQETQYF. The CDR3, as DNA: TGTGCCAGCAGCCCCCGGACTTACCAAGAGACCCAGTACTTC.

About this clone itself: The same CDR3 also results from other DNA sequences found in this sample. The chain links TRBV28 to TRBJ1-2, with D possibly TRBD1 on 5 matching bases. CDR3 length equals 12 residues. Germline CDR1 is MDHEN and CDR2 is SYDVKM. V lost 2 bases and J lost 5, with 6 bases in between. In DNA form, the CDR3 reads TGTGCCAGCAGTTTACAGGGATATGGCTACACCTTC. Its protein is CASSLQGYGYTF.

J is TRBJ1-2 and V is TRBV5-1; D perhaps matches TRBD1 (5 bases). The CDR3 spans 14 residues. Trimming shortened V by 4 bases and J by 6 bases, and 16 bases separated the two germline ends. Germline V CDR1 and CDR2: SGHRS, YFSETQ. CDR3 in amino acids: CASSLSGVLNGYTF. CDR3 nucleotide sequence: TGCGCCAGCAGCCTATCGGGGGTTTTGAATGGCTACACCTTC.

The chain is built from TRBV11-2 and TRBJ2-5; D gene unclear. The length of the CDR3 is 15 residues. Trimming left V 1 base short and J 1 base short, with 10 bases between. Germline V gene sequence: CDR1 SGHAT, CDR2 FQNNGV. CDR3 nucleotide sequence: TGTGCCAGCAGCTTAGCGATGACGGGCCAAGAGACCCAGTACTTC. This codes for CASSLAMTGQETQYF.

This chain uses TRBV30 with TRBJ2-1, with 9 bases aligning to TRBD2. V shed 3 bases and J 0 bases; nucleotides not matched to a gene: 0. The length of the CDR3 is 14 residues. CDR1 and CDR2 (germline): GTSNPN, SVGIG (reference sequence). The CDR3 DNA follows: TGTGCCTGGAGGACTAGCGGCTCCTACAATGAGCAGTTCTTC. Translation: CAWRTSGSYNEQFF.

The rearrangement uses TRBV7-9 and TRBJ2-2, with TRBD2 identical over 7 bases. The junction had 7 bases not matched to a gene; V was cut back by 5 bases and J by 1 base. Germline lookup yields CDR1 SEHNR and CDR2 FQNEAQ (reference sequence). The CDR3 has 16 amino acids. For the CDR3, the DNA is TGTGCCAGCAGCCGAGGACTAGAAGAGAACACCGGGGAGCTGTTTTTT. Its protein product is CASSRGLEENTGELFF.

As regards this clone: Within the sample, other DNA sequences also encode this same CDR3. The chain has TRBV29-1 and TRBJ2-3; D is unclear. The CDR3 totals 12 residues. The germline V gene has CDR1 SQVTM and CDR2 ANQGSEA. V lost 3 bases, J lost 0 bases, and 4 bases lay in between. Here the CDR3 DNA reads TGCAGCGTTGACCCTAGCACAGATACGCAGTATTTT. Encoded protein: CSVDPSTDTQYF.

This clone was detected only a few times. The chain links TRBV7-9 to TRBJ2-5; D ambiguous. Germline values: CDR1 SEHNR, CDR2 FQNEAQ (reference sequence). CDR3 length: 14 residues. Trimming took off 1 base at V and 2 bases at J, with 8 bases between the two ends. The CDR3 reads CASSLVHSQETQYF. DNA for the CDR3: TGTGCCAGCAGCTTAGTACATTCTCAAGAGACCCAGTACTTC.

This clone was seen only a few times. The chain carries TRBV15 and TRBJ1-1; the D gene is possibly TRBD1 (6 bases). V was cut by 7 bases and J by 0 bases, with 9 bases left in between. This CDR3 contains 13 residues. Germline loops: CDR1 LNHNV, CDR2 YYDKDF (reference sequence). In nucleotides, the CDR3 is TGTGCCACCACCGGACAGCTGAACACTGAAGCTTTCTTT. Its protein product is CATTGQLNTEAFF.